These 20 T cell receptor beta chains share one sample of origin, sequenced in a study of T cell responses to AZD1222 COVID-19 vaccine. Method: immunoSEQ multiplex PCR; TCRdb's copy keeps in-frame clones and lacks some. The table records 180,000 or so clones, about nine tenths of them present only once. The specimen comprised peripheral blood, sampled 28 days after the second AZD1222 dose. The origin of the receptors is an adult who received the AZD1222 COVID-19 vaccine.

CDR3 region: CASSPESNSNQPQHF. The CDR3 DNA follows: TGTGCCAGCTCACCAGAGTCGAATAGCAATCAGCCCCAGCATTTT. The rearrangement joins TRBV18 to TRBJ1-5; no reliable D call. CDR1 is KGHSH, CDR2 LQKENI, per germline. The V end lost 2 bases, the J end lost 0 bases, and 8 bases lay between the germline ends. The CDR3 runs to 15 residues.

This rearrangement joins TRBV6-5 to TRBJ1-1; the D gene is possibly TRBD1 (6 bases). V shed 2 bases and J shed 4 bases, with 11 bases lying between them. In germline, CDR1 is MNHEY, CDR2 SVGAGI. The CDR3 is 14 amino acids. CDR3 sequence: CASSYGLGATEAFF. In DNA, the CDR3 is TGTGCCAGCAGTTACGGTTTGGGGGCCACTGAAGCTTTCTTT.

The V and J genes are TRBV28 and TRBJ1-2; 11 nucleotides line up with TRBD1. Germline V gives CDR1 MDHEN, CDR2 SYDVKM. CDR3 length: 14 amino acids. V lost 10 bases, J lost 2 bases, and 6 bases stayed unmatched. For the CDR3, the DNA is TGTGCCACCGGACAGGGGGCGCAAAACTATGGCTACACCTTC. This sequence encodes CATGQGAQNYGYTF.

V usage is TRBV27 and J usage is TRBJ2-5, with 10 bases lining up with TRBD2. CDR1 is MNHEY and CDR2 is SMNVEV in the germline V gene (reference sequence). The V segment lost 6 bases and the J segment 5 bases; nucleotides outside the gene matches: 6. The CDR3 runs to 14 residues. CDR3: CASRGLASGETQYF. In DNA form, the CDR3 reads TGTGCCAGCAGGGGACTAGCGTCGGGCGAGACCCAGTACTTC.

The CDR3 bases are TGTGCCATCTCACAGGGGGCGAAGTACACTGAAGCTTTCTTT. Amino acid sequence: CAISQGAKYTEAFF. The chain couples TRBV10-3 to TRBJ1-1; 9 bases are a match to TRBD1. The trim removed 8 bases at V and 3 bases at J, leaving 7 bases unmatched. The CDR3 extends over 14 amino acids. In germline, CDR1 is ENHRY, CDR2 SYGVKD.

The chain recombines TRBV3-1 (or the pseudogene TRBV3-2) with TRBJ1-2; D not certain. V was pared by 0 bases and J by 9 bases, with 5 bases between. CDR1 LGHDT and CDR2 YNNKEL come from the germline V gene (reference sequence). This CDR3 contains 11 residues. Written as DNA, the CDR3 is TGTGCCAGCAGCCAAGATATGAGCTACACCTTC. It yields the protein CASSQDMSYTF.

CDR3: CASSLEGGIKSSPLHF. Written as DNA, the CDR3 is TGTGCCAGCAGCCTTGAAGGTGGCATCAAGTCCTCACCCCTCCACTTT. The rearrangement uses TRBV3-1 (or the pseudogene TRBV3-2) and TRBJ1-6; D is unresolved. Germline-derived CDR1 and CDR2 are LGHDT and YNNKEL (reference sequence). This CDR3 has 16 amino acids. With 4 bases removed from V and 10 bases from J, the gap between germline ends came to 20 bases.

This chain joins TRBV7-6 and TRBJ1-4; D gene ambiguous. Germline loops: CDR1 SGHVS, CDR2 FNYEAQ. The CDR3 contains 16 residues. Trimming took 4 bases from V and 3 from J, leaving 15 bases between them. In nucleotides, the CDR3 is TGTGCCAGCAGCTCCCGCAGCGGGGTTGCTAATGAAAAACTGTTTTTT. Amino acids: CASSSRSGVANEKLFF.

This chain joins TRBV2 and TRBJ2-2, with 9 bases identical to TRBD2. Germline CDR1 is SNHLY and CDR2 is FYNNEI. The CDR3 runs 16 residues. After removal of 5 bases from V and 8 bases from J, the junction contained 12 bases not matched to a gene. The CDR3 DNA reads as TGTGCCAGCAGTTCCGGGACTAGCTTTGACGCTGGGGAGCTGTTTTTT. This codes for CASSSGTSFDAGELFF. Looking up the rest from reference TRBV2 and TRBJ2-2 gives the full variable domain: EPEVTQTPSHQVTQMGQEVILRCVPISNHLYFYWYRQILGQKVEFLVSFYNNEISEKSEIFDDQFSVERPDGSNFTLKIRSTKLEDSAMYFCASSSGTSFDAGELFFGEGSRLTVL.

The gene calls are TRBV18 and TRBJ2-1; TRBD1 matches at 11 bases. The CDR3 is made up of 17 amino acids. Germline loops: CDR1 KGHSH, CDR2 LQKENI. Trimming removed 0 bases from V and 3 bases from J; junction bases left unmatched: 4. The CDR3 DNA reads as TGTGCCAGCTCACCACCGGTTGGGACAGGGGGCTACAATGAGCAGTTCTTC. The encoded protein is CASSPPVGTGGYNEQFF.

V and J are TRBV3-1 (or the pseudogene TRBV3-2) and TRBJ2-6; TRBD1 aligns across 7 bases. CDR1 LGHDT and CDR2 YNNKEL come from the germline V gene (reference sequence). V lost 1 base to trimming and J lost 3 bases; unmatched junction nucleotides: 0. The CDR3 is 15 amino acids. For the CDR3, the DNA is TGTGCCAGCAGCCAAGGACAGGGTGGGGCCAACGTCCTGACTTTC. Its translation is CASSQGQGGANVLTF.

This chain uses TRBV18 with TRBJ1-3; TRBD1 agrees at 7 bases. Germline V gives CDR1 KGHSH, CDR2 LQKENI. CDR3 length: 16 amino acids. V gave up 3 bases and J gave up 3 bases; unmatched junction bases: 8. The CDR3 is CASSPSGQVRGNTIYF. The CDR3 bases are TGTGCCAGCTCACCCTCTGGACAGGTTCGTGGAAACACCATATATTTT.

The V call is TRBV7-2, the J call TRBJ2-1; no clear D. This CDR3 has 14 amino acids. CDR1 is SGHTA, CDR2 FQGNSA, per germline. Trimming pared 5 bases from V and 6 bases from J, leaving 14 bases between. As DNA, the CDR3 is TGTGCCAGCAGCCCCCGGCAGAGTCCCAATGAGCAGTTCTTC. Translating gives CASSPRQSPNEQFF. The full variable domain, its missing parts supplied by reference TRBV7-2 and TRBJ2-1, is GAGVSQSPSNKVTEKGKDVELRCDPISGHTALYWYRQSLGQGLEFLIYFQGNSAPDKSGLPSDRFSAERTGGSVSTLTIQRTQQEDSAVYLCASSPRQSPNEQFFGPGTRLTVL.

The chain carries TRBV19 and TRBJ2-1; 7 nucleotides line up with TRBD2. Per the germline V gene, CDR1 is LNHDA and CDR2 is SQIVND (reference sequence). V shed 4 bases, J shed 5 bases, and the junction held 8 bases outside the gene matches. The CDR3 spans 15 residues. DNA for the CDR3: TGTGCCAGTAGTACCGGCCGGGACTACAACAATGAGCAGTTCTTC. Encoded protein: CASSTGRDYNNEQFF.

The chain carries TRBV28 and TRBJ2-1; TRBD1 or TRBD2 may be the D gene (6 bases each). Trimming shortened V by 5 bases and J by 6 bases, and 14 bases separated the two germline ends. Looked up from germline, CDR1 is MDHEN and CDR2 is SYDVKM. The CDR3 length is 14 residues. DNA of the CDR3: TGTGCCAGCAGTCCCCCACAGGGAGGCAATGAGCAGTTCTTC. Translating gives CASSPPQGGNEQFF.

The chain links TRBV10-2 to TRBJ2-3; 9 bases agree with TRBD2. Germline V gene sequence: CDR1 WSHSY, CDR2 SAAADI. The trim removed 1 base at V and 4 bases at J, leaving 3 bases unmatched. There are 15 residues in the CDR3. CDR3 sequence: CASSEWRGGADTQYF. Here the CDR3 DNA reads TGCGCCAGCAGTGAGTGGCGGGGGGGGGCAGATACGCAGTATTTT.

On this clone itself: This sample also contains other DNA sequences that code for the same CDR3. The CDR3 is CASSSTGYGYTF. In nucleotides, the CDR3 is TGTGCCAGCAGCTCGACAGGCTATGGCTACACCTTC. The J gene is TRBJ1-2, the V gene TRBV7-9; TRBD1 is a possible D gene (6 bases). CDR1 is SEHNR, CDR2 FQNEAQ, per germline (reference sequence). V was cut by 4 bases and J by 4 bases, with 7 bases left in between. This CDR3 has 12 amino acids.

The genes are TRBV3-1 (or the pseudogene TRBV3-2) and TRBJ2-5; perhaps TRBD1 as D (6 bases). V was pared by 1 base and J by 6 bases, with 15 bases between. CDR1 and CDR2 from the germline V gene are LGHDT and YNNKEL (reference sequence). The CDR3 totals 15 residues. The CDR3: CASSQGSRGEKTQYF. The DNA of the CDR3 is TGTGCCAGCAGCCAAGGTTCCAGGGGCGAAAAGACCCAGTACTTC.

This chain connects TRBV27 to TRBJ2-7, with 11 bases matching TRBD1. The CDR3 is made up of 15 amino acids. The ends lost 4 bases at V and 0 bases at J; junction bases unmatched: 2. From germline, CDR1 is MNHEY and CDR2 SMNVEV (reference sequence). The chain's CDR3 is CASSWTGGGSYEQYF. Written as DNA, the CDR3 is TGTGCCAGCAGTTGGACAGGGGGCGGCTCCTACGAGCAGTACTTC.

The chain carries TRBV28 and TRBJ1-1, with 10 bases identical to TRBD1. The CDR3 spans 14 residues. Germline CDR1 reads MDHEN; CDR2 reads SYDVKM. The V segment lost 6 bases and the J segment 5 bases; nucleotides outside the gene matches: 6. The CDR3 loop reads CASRTGGVETEAFF. Written as DNA, the CDR3 is TGTGCCAGCAGGACAGGGGGCGTTGAGACTGAAGCTTTCTTT.